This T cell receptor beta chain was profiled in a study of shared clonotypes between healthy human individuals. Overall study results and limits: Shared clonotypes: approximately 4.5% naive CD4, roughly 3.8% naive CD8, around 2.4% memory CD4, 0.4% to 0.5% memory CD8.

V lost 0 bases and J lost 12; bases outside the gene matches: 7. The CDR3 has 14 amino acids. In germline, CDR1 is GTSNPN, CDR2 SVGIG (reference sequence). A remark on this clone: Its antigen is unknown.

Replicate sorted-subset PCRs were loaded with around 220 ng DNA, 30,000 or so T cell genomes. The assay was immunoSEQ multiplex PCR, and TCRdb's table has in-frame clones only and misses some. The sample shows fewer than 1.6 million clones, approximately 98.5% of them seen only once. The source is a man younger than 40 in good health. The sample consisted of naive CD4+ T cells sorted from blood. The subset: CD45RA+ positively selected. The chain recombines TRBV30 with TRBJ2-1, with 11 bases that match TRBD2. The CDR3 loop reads CAWSVLLAGGRQFF. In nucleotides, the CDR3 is TGTGCCTGGAGTGTACTTCTAGCGGGAGGTAGGCAGTTCTTC.